One sample yielded the 14 T cell receptor beta chains listed below, sequenced in a study of regulatory T cells in long-lasting Graves disease. The sample's time point: persistent/refractory GD, antithyroid drugs over 5 years with positive TRAb. PBMC-extracted RNA yielded the TCR library. Sequencing libraries for TCR beta were prepared with iRepertoire HTBI primers and Arm-PCR of CDR3 regions. Using its own MiXCR run on the multiplex PCR reads, TCRdb lists one record per CDR3 protein. Here the sample spans about 660,000 distinct CDR3 sequences, roughly 30% being singletons. The specimen comprised peripheral blood mononuclear cells (PBMCs), sampled when the disease was refractory, from a patient treated with antithyroid drugs. The origin of the receptors is a female donor with Graves disease.

This clonotype was found a few times. Here the CDR3 reads CASSLDRPGTGEQYF. CDR3 nucleotide sequence: TGCGCCAGCAGCCTCGACAGGCCCGGAACGGGCGAGCAGTACTTC. The chain combines TRBV5-1 with TRBJ2-7; tentative D call: TRBD1 (6 bases). The CDR3 loop spans 15 amino acids. Germline V gene sequence: CDR1 SGHRS, CDR2 YFSETQ. The V end lost 4 bases, the J end lost 6 bases, and 20 bases lay between the germline ends.

Many counts were recorded for this clonotype. The V and J genes are TRBV28 and TRBJ1-2; 9 bases agree with TRBD1. V was pared by 6 bases and J by 5 bases, with 16 bases of the junction left unmatched. CDR3 size: 17 residues. Per the germline V gene, CDR1 is MDHEN and CDR2 is SYDVKM. CDR3 sequence (DNA): TGTGCCAGCAGCCCCCCGGGACAGGGACTTTTGGGTTATGGCTACACCTTC. It codes for CASSPPGQGLLGYGYTF.

This clonotype was seen a handful of times. The junction departs from germline at one end; a sequencing error may be responsible. The V gene is TRBV5-1, the J gene TRBJ1-1; D unresolved. The CDR3 runs to 12 residues. Per the germline V gene, CDR1 is SGHRS and CDR2 is YFSETQ. CDR3 sequence (DNA): TGCGCCAGCAGACCAATAAACACTGAAGCCTTCTTT. Translated: CASRPINTEAFF.

V is TRBV29-1 and J is TRBJ2-2; D gene ambiguous. The CDR3 runs 10 residues. Between the trimmed V and J ends, which lost 7 bases and 4 bases, there was a span of 4 bases. Germline CDR1 is SQVTM and CDR2 is ANQGSEA. As DNA, the CDR3 is TGCAGCGGCCGCACCGGGGAGCTGTTTTTT. As protein: CSGRTGELFF.

The chain recombines TRBV28 with TRBJ1-6; D uncertain. V was pared by 5 bases and J by 4 bases, with 9 bases between. This CDR3 has 14 amino acids. Germline V gene lookup returns CDR1 MDHEN and CDR2 SYDVKM. This CDR3 reads CASSAGGYNSPLHF. The CDR3 region has the DNA TGTGCCAGCAGTGCAGGAGGTTATAATTCACCCCTCCACTTT.

This clonotype was seen a few times. The chain links TRBV7-3 to TRBJ1-1; D not certain. Trimming took 1 base from V and 2 from J, leaving 8 bases between them. The CDR3 loop spans 14 amino acids. Germline-derived CDR1 and CDR2 are SGHTA and FQGTGA. The DNA of the CDR3 is TGTGCCAGCAGCTTAAACCGGGTCAACACTGAAGCTTTCTTT. It is translated as CASSLNRVNTEAFF. The variable domain in full, with the rest retrieved from reference TRBV7-3 and TRBJ1-1, is GAGVSQTPSNKVTEKGKYVELRCDPISGHTALYWYRQSLGQGPEFLIYFQGTGAADDSGLPNDRFFAVRPEGSVSTLKIQRTERGDSAVYLCASSLNRVNTEAFFGQGTRLTVV.

The chain combines TRBV20-1 with TRBJ1-5; 7 bases fit TRBD1. The V and J ends lost 3 bases and 6 bases, in that order; junction bases with no gene match: 17. The CDR3 totals 17 residues. The V gene's germline CDR1 is DFQATT and CDR2 SNEGSKA (reference sequence). The CDR3: CSASSPPRGRGGQPQHF. The CDR3 region has the DNA TGCAGTGCTAGTTCTCCCCCAAGGGGGCGCGGAGGTCAGCCCCAGCATTTT.

The chain combines TRBV19 with TRBJ2-7; 14 bases align to TRBD2. CDR1 is LNHDA, CDR2 SQIVND, per germline (reference sequence). Trimming removed 4 bases from V and 5 bases from J; junction bases left unmatched: 10. The CDR3 is 17 amino acids. The CDR3 region has the DNA TGTGCCAGTAGTAGCTCCGGGACTAGCGGGAGCGCAGACGAGCAGTACTTC. This encodes CASSSSGTSGSADEQYF.

This clonotype has just a few counts. The J gene is TRBJ1-1, the V gene TRBV20-1; a weak D match, TRBD1 (5 bases). V dropped 2 bases and J dropped 7 bases, with 23 bases sitting between them. This CDR3 is 16 amino acids long. The germline CDR1 and CDR2 sequences are DFQATT and SNEGSKA (reference sequence). The CDR3 reads CSARPYGGDPPNEAFF. In DNA, the CDR3 is TGCAGTGCTAGACCTTACGGGGGGGATCCACCTAATGAAGCTTTCTTT.

The chain uses TRBV7-9 and TRBJ2-5; D is ambiguous. This CDR3 has 14 amino acids. Germline loops: CDR1 SEHNR, CDR2 FQNEAQ (reference sequence). V dropped 7 bases and J dropped 5 bases, with 17 bases sitting between them. The DNA for the CDR3 is TGTGCCAGCACCTTTCATATGCCTGACGAGACCCAGTACTTC. This codes for CASTFHMPDETQYF.

Details on this clonotype: With a much larger clone just one base away, this may be a read error. In this CDR3 the conserved last residue, phenylalanine or tryptophan, is missing, so a read error is likely. This chain joins TRBV11-3 and TRBJ2-1; D could derive from TRBD1 or TRBD2 (5 bases each). V lost 1 base and J lost 8, with 15 bases in between. This CDR3 contains 15 residues. CDR1 and CDR2 from the germline V gene are SGHNT and YENEEA. The CDR3 nucleotides read TGTGCCAGCAGCTTAGGGGGGTCGGGGTGGGATGAGCAGTTCTCC. The encoded protein is CASSLGGSGWDEQFS.

This clonotype was seen only a few times. The chain uses TRBV28 and TRBJ1-4; a weak D match, TRBD1 (6 bases). The germline V and J ends were trimmed by 2 bases and 6 bases, with 10 bases remaining between them. CDR3 length equals 14 residues. Per the germline V gene, CDR1 is MDHEN and CDR2 is SYDVKM. The CDR3 sequence: CASSLNRADEKLFF. The CDR3 DNA is TGTGCCAGCAGTTTAAACAGGGCCGATGAAAAACTGTTTTTT.

The gene calls are TRBV19 and TRBJ2-7, with TRBD2 as a possible D gene (5 bases). Trimming took off 7 bases at V and 2 bases at J, with 15 bases between the two ends. CDR3 length: 14 amino acids. The germline gives CDR1 LNHDA, CDR2 SQIVND (reference sequence). CDR3 residues: CASKPPSGTYEQYF. The CDR3 nucleotides are TGTGCCAGTAAGCCCCCTTCGGGAACCTACGAGCAGTACTTC.

The chain joins TRBV20-1 to TRBJ2-7, with TRBD2 identical over 8 bases. From germline, CDR1 is DFQATT and CDR2 SNEGSKA (reference sequence). Unmatched junction bases numbered 4, after V lost 6 bases and J lost 3 bases. The CDR3 has 12 amino acids. DNA for the CDR3: TGCAGTGCAAAACTAGCGGTCTACGAGCAGTACTTC. Its translation: CSAKLAVYEQYF.